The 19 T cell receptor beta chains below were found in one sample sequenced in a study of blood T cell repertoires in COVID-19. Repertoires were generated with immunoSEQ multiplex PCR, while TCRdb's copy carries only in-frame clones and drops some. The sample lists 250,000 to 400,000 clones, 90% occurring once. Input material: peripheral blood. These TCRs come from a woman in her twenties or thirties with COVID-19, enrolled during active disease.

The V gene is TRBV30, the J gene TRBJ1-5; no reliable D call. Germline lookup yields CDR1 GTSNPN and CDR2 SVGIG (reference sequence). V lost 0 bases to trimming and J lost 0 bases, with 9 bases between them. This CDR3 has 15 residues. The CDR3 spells CAWSVGGFSNQPQHF. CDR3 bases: TGTGCCTGGAGTGTAGGAGGGTTTAGCAATCAGCCCCAGCATTTT.

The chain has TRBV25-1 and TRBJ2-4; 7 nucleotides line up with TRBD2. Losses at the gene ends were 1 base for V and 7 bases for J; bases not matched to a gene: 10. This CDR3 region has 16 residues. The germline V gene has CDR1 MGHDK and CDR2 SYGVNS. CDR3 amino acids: CASSEFGGSGENIQYF. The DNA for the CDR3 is TGTGCCAGCAGTGAATTTGGCGGGAGTGGTGAGAACATTCAGTACTTC.

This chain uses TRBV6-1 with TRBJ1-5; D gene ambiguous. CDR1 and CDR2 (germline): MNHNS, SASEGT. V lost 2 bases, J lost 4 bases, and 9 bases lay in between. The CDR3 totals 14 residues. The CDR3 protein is CASSESGRNQPQHF. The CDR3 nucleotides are TGTGCCAGCAGTGAAAGCGGCAGAAATCAGCCCCAGCATTTT.

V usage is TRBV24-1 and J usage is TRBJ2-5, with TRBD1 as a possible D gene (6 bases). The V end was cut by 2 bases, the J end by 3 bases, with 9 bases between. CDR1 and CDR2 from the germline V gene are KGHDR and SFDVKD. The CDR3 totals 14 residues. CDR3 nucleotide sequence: TGTGCCACCAGTGATTCCGGGACAAAAGAGACCCAGTACTTC. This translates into CATSDSGTKETQYF.

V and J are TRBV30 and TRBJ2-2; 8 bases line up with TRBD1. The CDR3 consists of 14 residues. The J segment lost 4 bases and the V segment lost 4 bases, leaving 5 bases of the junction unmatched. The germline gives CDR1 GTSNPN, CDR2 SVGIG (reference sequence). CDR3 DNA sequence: TGTGCCTGGAAAGGACAGGGCAGCACCGGGGAGCTGTTTTTT. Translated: CAWKGQGSTGELFF.

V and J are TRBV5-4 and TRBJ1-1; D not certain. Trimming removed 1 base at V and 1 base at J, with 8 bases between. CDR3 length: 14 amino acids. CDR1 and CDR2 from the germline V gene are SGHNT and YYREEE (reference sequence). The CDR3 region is CASSLRRENTEAFF. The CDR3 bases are TGTGCCAGCAGCTTGAGGCGGGAGAACACTGAAGCTTTCTTT. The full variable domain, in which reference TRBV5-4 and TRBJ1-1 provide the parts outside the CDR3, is ETGVTQSPTHLIKTRGQQVTLRCSSQSGHNTVSWYQQALGQGPQFIFQYYREEENGRGNFPPRFSGLQFPNYSSELNVNALELDDSALYLCASSLRRENTEAFFGQGTRLTVV.

The CDR3 bases are TGCGCCAGCAGTGCCAACAGGGGAGAGAATGAAAAACTGTTTTTT. Translated: CASSANRGENEKLFF. The chain carries TRBV10-2 and TRBJ1-4, with TRBD1 matching over 7 bases. The CDR3 consists of 15 residues. Germline CDR1 and CDR2: WSHSY and SAAADI. Trimming removed 4 bases from V and 5 bases from J; junction bases left unmatched: 7.

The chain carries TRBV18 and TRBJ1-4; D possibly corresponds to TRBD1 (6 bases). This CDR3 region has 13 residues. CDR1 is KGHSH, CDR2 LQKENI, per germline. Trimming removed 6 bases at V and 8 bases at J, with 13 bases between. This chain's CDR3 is CASSRQAGEKLFF. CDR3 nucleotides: TGTGCCAGCTCTCGACAGGCGGGCGAAAAACTGTTTTTT. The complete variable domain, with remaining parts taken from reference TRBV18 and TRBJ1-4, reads NAGVMQNPRHLVRRRGQEARLRCSPMKGHSHVYWYRQLPEEGLKFMVYLQKENIIDESGMPKERFSAEFPKEGPSILRIQQVVRGDSAAYFCASSRQAGEKLFFGSGTQLSVL.

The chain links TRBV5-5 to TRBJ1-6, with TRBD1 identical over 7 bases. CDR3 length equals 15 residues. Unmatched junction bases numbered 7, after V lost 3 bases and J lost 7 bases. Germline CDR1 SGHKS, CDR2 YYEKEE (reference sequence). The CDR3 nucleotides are TGTGCCAGCAGCTCGCCCGGGACAGAGAATTCACCCCTCCACTTT. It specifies CASSSPGTENSPLHF.

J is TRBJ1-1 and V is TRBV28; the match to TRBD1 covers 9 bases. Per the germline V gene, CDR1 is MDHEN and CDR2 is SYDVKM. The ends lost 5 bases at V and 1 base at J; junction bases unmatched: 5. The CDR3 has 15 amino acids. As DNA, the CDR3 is TGTGCCAGCAGTGCTTCGGGACAGGGGAACACTGAAGCTTTCTTT. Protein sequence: CASSASGQGNTEAFF.

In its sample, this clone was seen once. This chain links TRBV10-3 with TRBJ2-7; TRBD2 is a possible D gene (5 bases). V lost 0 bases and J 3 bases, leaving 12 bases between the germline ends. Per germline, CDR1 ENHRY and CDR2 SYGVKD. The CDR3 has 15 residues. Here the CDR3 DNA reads TGTGCCATCAGTGAGTCTCCGCAAGGAGGCTACGAGCAGTACTTC. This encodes CAISESPQGGYEQYF.

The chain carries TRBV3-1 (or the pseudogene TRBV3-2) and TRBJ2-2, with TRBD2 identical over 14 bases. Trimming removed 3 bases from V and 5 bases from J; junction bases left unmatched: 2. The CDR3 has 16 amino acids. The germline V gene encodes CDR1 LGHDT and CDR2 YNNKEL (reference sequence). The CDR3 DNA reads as TGTGCCAGCAGCCAGGGACTAGCGGGAGTTACCGGGGAGCTGTTTTTT. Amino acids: CASSQGLAGVTGELFF.

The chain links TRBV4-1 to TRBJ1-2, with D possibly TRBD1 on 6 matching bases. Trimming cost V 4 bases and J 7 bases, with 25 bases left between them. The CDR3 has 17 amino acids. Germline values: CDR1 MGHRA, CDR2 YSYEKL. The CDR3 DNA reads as TGCGCCAGCAGCCGTCCCCCCTGGCAGGGTAAAGGGGGTGGCTACACCTTC. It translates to CASSRPPWQGKGGGYTF.

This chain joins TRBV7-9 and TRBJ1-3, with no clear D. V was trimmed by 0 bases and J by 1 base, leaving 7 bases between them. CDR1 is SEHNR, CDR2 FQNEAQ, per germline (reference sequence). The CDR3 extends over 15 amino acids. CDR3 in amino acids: CASSLAVGSGNTIYF. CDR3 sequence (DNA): TGTGCCAGCAGCTTAGCGGTCGGTTCTGGAAACACCATATATTTT.

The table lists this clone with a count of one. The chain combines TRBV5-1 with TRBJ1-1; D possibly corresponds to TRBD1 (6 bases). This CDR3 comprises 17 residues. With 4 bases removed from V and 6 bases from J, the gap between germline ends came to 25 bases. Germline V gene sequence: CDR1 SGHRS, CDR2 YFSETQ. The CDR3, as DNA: TGCGCCAGCAGCGCCCGGCCCGGGGGGCGCGTTGAATCTGAAGCTTTCTTT. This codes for CASSARPGGRVESEAFF. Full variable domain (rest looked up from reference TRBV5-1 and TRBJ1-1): KAGVTQTPRYLIKTRGQQVTLSCSPISGHRSVSWYQQTPGQGLQFLFEYFSETQRNKGNFPGRFSGRQFSNSRSEMNVSTLELGDSALYLCASSARPGGRVESEAFFGQGTRLTVV.

For the CDR3, the DNA is TGTGCCACCAGGCCGACTAGCGGGATCTACGAGCAGTACTTC. This codes for CATRPTSGIYEQYF. The chain couples TRBV15 to TRBJ2-7; 11 bases are shared with TRBD2. Germline trimming cut 6 bases from V and 3 bases from J; bases unmatched to any gene: 4. From germline, CDR1 is LNHNV and CDR2 YYDKDF (reference sequence). The CDR3 length is 14 residues. The full variable domain, in which reference TRBV15 and TRBJ2-7 provide the parts outside the CDR3, is DAMVIQNPRYQVTQFGKPVTLSCSQTLNHNVMYWYQQKSSQAPKLLFHYYDKDFNNEADTPDNFQSRRPNTSFCFLDIRSPGLGDTAMYLCATRPTSGIYEQYFGPGTRLTVT.

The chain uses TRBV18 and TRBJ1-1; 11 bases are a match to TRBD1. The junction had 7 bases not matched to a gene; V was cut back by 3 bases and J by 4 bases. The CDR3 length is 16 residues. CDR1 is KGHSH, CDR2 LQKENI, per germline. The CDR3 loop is CASSPARGTGGTEAFF. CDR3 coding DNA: TGTGCCAGCTCACCCGCACGAGGGACAGGGGGCACTGAAGCTTTCTTT.

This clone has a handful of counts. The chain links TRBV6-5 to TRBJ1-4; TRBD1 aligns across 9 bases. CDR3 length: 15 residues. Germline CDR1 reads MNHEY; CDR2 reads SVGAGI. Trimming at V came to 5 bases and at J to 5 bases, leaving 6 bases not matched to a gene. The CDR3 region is CASSPTGTGNEKLFF. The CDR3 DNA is TGTGCCAGCAGTCCGACCGGGACAGGGAATGAAAAACTGTTTTTT.

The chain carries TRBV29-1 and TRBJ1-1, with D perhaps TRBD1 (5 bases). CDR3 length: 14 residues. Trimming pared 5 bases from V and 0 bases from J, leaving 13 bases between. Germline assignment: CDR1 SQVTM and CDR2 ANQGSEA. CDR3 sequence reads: CSVLPTAVNTEAFF. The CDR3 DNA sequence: TGCAGCGTTTTACCGACAGCCGTGAACACTGAAGCTTTCTTT.